This TCR beta chain is drawn from a study of blood T cell repertoires in COVID-19. Study overall: Whether acute or convalescent, the COVID-19 samples came from the United States, Italy and Spain. T cells, B-cell-depleted T cells, or PBMCs provided the cDNA or gDNA that served as material.

Germline lookup yields CDR1 MDHEN and CDR2 SYDVKM. The CDR3 sequence is 15 residues long. Trimming removed 5 bases from V and 6 bases from J; junction bases left unmatched: 8. In the original processing: Estimated nucleated cell counts came from reference gene primer amplification. Using immunoSEQ multiplex PCR, the repertoire was profiled, and TCRdb retains in-frame clones only, with some absent. V, J and clone size reflect that table, while D and trimming were determined from the DNA. The sample gives fewer than 90,000 clones, roughly 87% of which show up once; around 14% is in the top ten. The sequenced sample was peripheral blood. This chain joins TRBV28 and TRBJ1-5, with TRBD1 matching over 9 bases. The origin of this receptor is a male donor with acute or convalescent COVID-19. The DNA of the CDR3 is TGTGCCAGCAGTACCCAACAGGGGGCGGGTCAGCCCCAGCATTTT. Translated, it gives CASSTQQGAGQPQHF.